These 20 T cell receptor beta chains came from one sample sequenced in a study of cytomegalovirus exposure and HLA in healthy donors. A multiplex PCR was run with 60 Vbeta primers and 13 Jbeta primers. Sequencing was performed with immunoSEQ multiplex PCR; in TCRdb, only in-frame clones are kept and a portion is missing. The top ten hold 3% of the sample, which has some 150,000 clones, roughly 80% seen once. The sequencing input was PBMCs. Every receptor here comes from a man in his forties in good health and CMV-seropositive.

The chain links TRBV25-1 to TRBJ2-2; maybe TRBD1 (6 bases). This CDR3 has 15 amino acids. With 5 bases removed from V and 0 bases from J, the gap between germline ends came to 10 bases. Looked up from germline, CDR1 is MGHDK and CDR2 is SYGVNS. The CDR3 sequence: CASSRTDANTGELFF. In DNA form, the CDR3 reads TGTGCCAGCAGTCGGACAGACGCGAACACCGGGGAGCTGTTTTTT.

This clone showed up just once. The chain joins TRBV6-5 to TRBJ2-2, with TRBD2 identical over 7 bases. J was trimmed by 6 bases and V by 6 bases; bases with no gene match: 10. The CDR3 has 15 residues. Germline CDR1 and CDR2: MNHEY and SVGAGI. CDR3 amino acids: CASSQTSPLAGELFF. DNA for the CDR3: TGTGCCAGCAGCCAGACTAGCCCTTTGGCCGGGGAGCTGTTTTTT.

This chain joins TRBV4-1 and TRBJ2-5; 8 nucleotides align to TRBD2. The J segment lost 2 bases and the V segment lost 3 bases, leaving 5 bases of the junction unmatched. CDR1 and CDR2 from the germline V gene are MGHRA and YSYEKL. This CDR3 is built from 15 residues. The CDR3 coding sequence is TGCGCCAGCAGCCAGTCAGCGGGAGATCAAGAGACCCAGTACTTC. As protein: CASSQSAGDQETQYF.

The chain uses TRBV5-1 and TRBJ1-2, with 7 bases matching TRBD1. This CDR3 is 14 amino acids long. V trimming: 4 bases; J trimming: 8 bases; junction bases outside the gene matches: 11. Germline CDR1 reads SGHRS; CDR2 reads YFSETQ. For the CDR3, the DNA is TGCGCCAGCAGCGTCCGGGGCAGGGGGTCCGGCTACACCTTC. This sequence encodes CASSVRGRGSGYTF.

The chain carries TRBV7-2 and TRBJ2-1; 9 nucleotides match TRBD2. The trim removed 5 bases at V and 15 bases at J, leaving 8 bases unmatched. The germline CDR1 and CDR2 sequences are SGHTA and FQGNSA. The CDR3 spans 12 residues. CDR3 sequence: CASSPPSGKAFF. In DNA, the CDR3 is TGTGCCAGCAGCCCCCCTAGCGGGAAAGCGTTCTTC.

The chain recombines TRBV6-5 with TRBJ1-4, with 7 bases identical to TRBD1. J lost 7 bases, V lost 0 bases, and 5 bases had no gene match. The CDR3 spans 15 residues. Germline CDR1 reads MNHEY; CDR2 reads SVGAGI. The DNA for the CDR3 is TGTGCCAGCAGTTACTCGATAGGGGGCGGTGAAAAACTGTTTTTT. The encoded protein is CASSYSIGGGEKLFF.

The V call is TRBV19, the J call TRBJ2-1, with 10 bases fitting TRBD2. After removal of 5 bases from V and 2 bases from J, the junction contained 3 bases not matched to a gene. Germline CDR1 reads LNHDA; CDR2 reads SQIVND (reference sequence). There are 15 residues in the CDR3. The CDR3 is CASSVTSGAYNEQFF. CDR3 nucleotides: TGTGCCAGTAGTGTAACTAGCGGGGCCTACAATGAGCAGTTCTTC.

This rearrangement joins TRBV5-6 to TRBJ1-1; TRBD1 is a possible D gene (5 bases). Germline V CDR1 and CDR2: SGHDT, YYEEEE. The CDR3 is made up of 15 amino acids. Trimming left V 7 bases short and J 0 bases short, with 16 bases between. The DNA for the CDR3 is TGTGCCAGCGGCCTCTTGAACAGGATGAACACTGAAGCTTTCTTT. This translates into CASGLLNRMNTEAFF.

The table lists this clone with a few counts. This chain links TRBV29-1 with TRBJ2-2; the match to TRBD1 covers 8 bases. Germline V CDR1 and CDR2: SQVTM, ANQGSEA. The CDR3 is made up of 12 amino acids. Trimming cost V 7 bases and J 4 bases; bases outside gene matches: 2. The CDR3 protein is CSGTGPTGELFF. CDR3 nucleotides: TGCAGCGGGACAGGGCCCACCGGGGAGCTGTTTTTT.

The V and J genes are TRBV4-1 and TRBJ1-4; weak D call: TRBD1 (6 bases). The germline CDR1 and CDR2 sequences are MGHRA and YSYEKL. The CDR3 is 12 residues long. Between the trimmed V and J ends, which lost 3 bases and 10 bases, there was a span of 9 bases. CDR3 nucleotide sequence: TGCGCCAGCAGCCACCTACAGGGAAAACTGTTTTTT. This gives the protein CASSHLQGKLFF.

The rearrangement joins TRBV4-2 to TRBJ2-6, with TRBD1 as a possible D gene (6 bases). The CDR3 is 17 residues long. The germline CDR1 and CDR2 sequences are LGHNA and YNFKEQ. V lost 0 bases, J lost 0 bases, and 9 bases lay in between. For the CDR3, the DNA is TGTGCCAGCAGCCAAGATCAGGACAGCTCTGGGGCCAACGTCCTGACTTTC. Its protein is CASSQDQDSSGANVLTF.

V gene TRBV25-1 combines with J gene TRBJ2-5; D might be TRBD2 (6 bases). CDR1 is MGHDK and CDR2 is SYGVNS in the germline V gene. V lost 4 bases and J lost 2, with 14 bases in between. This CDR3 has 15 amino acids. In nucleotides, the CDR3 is TGTGCCAGCAGTGCTTTCCGCCGGGGGCAAGAGACCCAGTACTTC. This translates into CASSAFRRGQETQYF.

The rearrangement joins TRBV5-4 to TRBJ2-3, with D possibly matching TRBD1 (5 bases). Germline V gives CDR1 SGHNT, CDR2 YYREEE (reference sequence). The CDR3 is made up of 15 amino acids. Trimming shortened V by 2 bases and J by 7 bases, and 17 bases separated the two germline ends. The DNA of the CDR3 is TGTGCCAGCAGCTTAAGGCAGGGTGGTTCAAATACGCAGTATTTT. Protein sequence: CASSLRQGGSNTQYF.

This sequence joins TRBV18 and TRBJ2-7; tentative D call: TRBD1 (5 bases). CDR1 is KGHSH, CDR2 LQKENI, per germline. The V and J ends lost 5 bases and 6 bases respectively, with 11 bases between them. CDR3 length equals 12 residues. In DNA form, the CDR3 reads TGTGCCAGCTCATCTCTTCAGGGCGAGCAGTACTTC. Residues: CASSSLQGEQYF.

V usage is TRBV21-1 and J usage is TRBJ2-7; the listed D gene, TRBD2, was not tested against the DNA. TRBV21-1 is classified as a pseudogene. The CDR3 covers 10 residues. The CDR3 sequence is CAAPGGEQYF. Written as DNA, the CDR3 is TGTGCCGCCCCGGGGGGTGAGCAGTACTTC.

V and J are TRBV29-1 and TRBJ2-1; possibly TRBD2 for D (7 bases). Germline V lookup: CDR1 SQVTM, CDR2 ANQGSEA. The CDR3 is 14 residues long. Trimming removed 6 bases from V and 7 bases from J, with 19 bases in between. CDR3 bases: TGCAGCGTGGGGGGCCTAGCGGTTAGAAATGAGCAGTTCTTC. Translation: CSVGGLAVRNEQFF.

CDR3 nucleotides: TGTGCCAGCAGCCGGACTAGCGGGAGGACGGGAGAGACCCAGTACTTC. Translated: CASSRTSGRTGETQYF. J is TRBJ2-5 and V is TRBV5-4; 14 bases are a match to TRBD2. The V and J ends lost 4 bases and 4 bases, in that order; junction bases with no gene match: 6. Germline CDR1 is SGHNT and CDR2 is YYREEE (reference sequence). CDR3 length equals 16 residues.

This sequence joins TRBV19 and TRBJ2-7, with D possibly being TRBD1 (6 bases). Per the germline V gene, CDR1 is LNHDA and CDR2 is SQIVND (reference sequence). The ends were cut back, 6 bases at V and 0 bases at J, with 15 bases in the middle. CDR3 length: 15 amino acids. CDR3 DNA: TGTGCCAGTAGCAGAGACAGGCGAAGCTCCTACGAGCAGTACTTC. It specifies CASSRDRRSSYEQYF. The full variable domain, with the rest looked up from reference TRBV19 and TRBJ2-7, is DGGITQSPKYLFRKEGQNVTLSCEQNLNHDAMYWYRQDPGQGLRLIYYSQIVNDFQKGDIAEGYSVSREKKESFPLTVTSAQKNPTAFYLCASSRDRRSSYEQYFGPGTRLTVT.

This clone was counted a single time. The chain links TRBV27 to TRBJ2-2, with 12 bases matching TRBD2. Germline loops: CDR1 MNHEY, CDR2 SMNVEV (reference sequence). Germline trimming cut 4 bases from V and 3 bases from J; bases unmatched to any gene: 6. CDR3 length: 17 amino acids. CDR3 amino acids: CASSWGTSGSYTGELFF. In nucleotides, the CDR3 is TGTGCCAGCAGTTGGGGGACTAGCGGGTCCTACACCGGGGAGCTGTTTTTT.

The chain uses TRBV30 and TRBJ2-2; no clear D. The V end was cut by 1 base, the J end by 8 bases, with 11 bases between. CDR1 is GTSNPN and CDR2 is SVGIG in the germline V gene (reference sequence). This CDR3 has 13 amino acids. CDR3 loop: CAWSGLEMGELFF. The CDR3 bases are TGTGCCTGGAGTGGTCTAGAAATGGGGGAGCTGTTTTTT.